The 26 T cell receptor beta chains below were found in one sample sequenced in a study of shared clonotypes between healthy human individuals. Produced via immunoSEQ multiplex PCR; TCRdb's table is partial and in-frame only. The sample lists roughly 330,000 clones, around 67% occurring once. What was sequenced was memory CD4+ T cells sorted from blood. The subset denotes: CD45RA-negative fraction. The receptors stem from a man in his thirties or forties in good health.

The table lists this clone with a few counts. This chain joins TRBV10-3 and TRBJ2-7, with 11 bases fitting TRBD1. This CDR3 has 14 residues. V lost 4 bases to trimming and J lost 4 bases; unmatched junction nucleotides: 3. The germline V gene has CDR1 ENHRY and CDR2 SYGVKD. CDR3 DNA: TGTGCCATCAGTGCCGGGACAGGGGGTTACGAGCAGTACTTC. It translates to CAISAGTGGYEQYF.

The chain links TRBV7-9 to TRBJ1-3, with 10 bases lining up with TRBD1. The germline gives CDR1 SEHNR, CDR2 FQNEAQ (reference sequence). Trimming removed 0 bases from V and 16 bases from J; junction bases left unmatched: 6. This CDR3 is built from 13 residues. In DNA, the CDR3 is TGTGCCAGCAGCTTAGCGGGACAGGGGCGAGGGTATTTT. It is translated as CASSLAGQGRGYF.

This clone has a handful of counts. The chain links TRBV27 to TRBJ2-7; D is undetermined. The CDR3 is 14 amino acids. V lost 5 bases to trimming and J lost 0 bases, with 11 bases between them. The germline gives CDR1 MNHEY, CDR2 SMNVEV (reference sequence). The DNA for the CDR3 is TGTGCCAGCAGTCCCCAAATCCTCTCCTACGAGCAGTACTTC. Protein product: CASSPQILSYEQYF.

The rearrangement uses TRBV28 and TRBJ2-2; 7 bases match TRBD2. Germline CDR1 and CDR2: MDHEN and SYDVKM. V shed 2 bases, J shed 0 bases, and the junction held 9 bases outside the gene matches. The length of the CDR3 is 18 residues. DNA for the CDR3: TGTGCCAGCAGTTTAGGGGATTGGGGACTACCGAACACCGGGGAGCTGTTTTTT. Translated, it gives CASSLGDWGLPNTGELFF.

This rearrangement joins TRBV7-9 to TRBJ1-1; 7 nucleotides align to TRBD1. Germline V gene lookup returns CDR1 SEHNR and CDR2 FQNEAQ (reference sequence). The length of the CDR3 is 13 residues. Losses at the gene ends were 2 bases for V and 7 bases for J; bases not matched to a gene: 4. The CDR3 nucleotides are TGTGCCAGCAGCTTAAAGGGGGCTAATGAAGCTTTCTTT. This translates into CASSLKGANEAFF. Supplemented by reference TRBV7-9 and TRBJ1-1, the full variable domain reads DTGVSQNPRHKITKRGQNVTFRCDPISEHNRLYWYRQTLGQGPEFLTYFQNEAQLEKSRLLSDRFSAERPKGSFSTLEIQRTEQGDSAMYLCASSLKGANEAFFGQGTRLTVV.

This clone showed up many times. CDR3 sequence (DNA): TGTGCCAGCAGCTTTGAGGGCTACACCTTC. Its translation is CASSFEGYTF. The chain employs TRBV7-9 and TRBJ1-2; D gene uncertain. Trimming cost V 3 bases and J 8 bases, with 4 bases left between them. The CDR3 is 10 residues long. Germline V gives CDR1 SEHNR, CDR2 FQNEAQ (reference sequence).

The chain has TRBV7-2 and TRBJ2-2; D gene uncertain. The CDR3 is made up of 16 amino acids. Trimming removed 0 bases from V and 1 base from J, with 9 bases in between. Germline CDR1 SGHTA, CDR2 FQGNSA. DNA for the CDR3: TGTGCCAGCAGCTTAGCCGTGAGAAAGAACACCGGGGAGCTGTTTTTT. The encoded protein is CASSLAVRKNTGELFF.

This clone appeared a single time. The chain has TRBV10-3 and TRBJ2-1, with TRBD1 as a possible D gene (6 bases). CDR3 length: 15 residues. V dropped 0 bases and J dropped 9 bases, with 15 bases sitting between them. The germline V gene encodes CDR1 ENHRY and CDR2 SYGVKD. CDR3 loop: CAISESKTGGSEQFF. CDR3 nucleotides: TGTGCCATCAGTGAGTCTAAGACAGGTGGTAGTGAGCAGTTCTTC.

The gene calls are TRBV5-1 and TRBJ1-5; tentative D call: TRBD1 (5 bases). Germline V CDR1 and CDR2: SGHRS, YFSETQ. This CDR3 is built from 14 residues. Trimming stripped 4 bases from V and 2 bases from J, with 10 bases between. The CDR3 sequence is CASSRDLGNQPQHF. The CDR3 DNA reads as TGCGCCAGCAGCAGGGACTTAGGCAATCAGCCCCAGCATTTT.

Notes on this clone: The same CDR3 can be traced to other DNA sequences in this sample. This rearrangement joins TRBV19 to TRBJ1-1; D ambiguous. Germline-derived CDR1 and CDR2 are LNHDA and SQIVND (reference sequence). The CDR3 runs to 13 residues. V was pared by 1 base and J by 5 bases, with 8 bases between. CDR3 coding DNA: TGTGCCAGTAGTATAGCCGGTGGGACTGAAGCTTTCTTT. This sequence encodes CASSIAGGTEAFF.

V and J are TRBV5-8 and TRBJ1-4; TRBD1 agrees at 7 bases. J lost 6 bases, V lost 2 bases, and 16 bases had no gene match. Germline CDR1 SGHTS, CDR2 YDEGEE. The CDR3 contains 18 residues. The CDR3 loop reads CASSLAQLQGLHHEKLFF. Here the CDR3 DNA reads TGTGCCAGCAGCTTAGCGCAACTACAGGGGCTTCATCATGAAAAACTGTTTTTT.

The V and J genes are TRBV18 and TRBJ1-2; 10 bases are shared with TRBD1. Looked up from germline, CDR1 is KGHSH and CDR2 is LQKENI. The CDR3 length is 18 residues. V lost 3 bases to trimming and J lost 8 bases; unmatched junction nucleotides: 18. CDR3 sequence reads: CASSPFPGQGKGSGGYTF. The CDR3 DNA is TGTGCCAGCTCACCCTTCCCGGGACAGGGGAAAGGGAGCGGAGGCTACACCTTC.

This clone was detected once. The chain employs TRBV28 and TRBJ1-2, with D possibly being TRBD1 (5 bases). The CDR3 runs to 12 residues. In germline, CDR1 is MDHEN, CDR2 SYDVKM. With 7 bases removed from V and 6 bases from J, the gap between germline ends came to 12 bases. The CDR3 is CASIREGDGYTF. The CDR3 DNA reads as TGTGCCAGCATTAGGGAAGGGGATGGCTACACCTTC.

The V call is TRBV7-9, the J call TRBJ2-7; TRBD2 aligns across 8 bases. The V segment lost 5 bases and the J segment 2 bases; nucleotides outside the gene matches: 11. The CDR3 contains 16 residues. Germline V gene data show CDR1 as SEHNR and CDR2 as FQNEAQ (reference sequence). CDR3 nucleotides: TGTGCCAGCAGCCCGGGAGGGTGGACTGATGCCTACGAGCAGTACTTC. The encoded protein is CASSPGGWTDAYEQYF.

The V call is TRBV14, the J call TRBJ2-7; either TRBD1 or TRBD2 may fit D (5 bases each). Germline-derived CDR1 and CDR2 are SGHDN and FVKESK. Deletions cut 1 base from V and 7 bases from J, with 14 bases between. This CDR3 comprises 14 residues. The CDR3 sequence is CASSQGTGTREQYF. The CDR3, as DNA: TGTGCCAGCAGCCAAGGAACCGGGACCCGGGAGCAGTACTTC.

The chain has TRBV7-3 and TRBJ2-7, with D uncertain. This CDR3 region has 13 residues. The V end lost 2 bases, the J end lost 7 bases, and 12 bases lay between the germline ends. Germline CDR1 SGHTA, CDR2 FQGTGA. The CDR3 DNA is TGTGCCAGCAGCTTAGGACCGCTAAGGGAGCAGTACTTC. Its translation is CASSLGPLREQYF.

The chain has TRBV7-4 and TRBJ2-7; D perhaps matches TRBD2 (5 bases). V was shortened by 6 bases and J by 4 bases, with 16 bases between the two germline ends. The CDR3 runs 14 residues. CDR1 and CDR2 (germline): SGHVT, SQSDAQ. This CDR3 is CASSRTSDGYEQYF. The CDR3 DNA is TGTGCCAGCAGTCGTACTAGTGATGGTTACGAGCAGTACTTC.

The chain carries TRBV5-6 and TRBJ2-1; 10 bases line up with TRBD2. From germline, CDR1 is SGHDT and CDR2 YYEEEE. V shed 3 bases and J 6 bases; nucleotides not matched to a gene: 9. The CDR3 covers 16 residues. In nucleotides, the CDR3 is TGTGCCAGCAGCTCGTTACTAGCGGGACCTCCCAATGAGCAGTTCTTC. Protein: CASSSLLAGPPNEQFF.

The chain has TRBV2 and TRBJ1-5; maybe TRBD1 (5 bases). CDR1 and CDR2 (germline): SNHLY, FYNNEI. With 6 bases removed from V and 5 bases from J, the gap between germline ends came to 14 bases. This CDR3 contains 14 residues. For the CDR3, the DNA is TGTGCCAGCAGCGCGACGGGGGAGGATCAGCCCCAGCATTTT. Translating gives CASSATGEDQPQHF.

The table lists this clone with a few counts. The CDR3 DNA is TGTGCCAGCAGCTCCAACCTAGCGGGAGGGTCCCAGGTCCAAGAGACCCAGTACTTC. This encodes CASSSNLAGGSQVQETQYF. The V gene is TRBV11-2, the J gene TRBJ2-5, with 12 positions matching TRBD2. Trimming cost V 4 bases and J 1 base; bases outside gene matches: 13. The CDR3 is made up of 19 amino acids. CDR1 SGHAT and CDR2 FQNNGV come from the germline V gene.

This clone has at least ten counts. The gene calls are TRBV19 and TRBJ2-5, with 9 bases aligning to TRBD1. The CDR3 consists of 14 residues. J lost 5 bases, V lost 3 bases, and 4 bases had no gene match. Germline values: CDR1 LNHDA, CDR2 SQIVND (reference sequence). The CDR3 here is CASSINRGHETQYF. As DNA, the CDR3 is TGTGCCAGTAGTATCAACAGGGGGCACGAGACCCAGTACTTC.

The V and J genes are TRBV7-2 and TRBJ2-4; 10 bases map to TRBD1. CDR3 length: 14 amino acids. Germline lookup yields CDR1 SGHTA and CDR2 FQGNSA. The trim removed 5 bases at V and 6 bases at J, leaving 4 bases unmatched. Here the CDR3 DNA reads TGTGCCAGCAGCCTTCGGACAGGGGGAAACATTCAGTACTTC. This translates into CASSLRTGGNIQYF.

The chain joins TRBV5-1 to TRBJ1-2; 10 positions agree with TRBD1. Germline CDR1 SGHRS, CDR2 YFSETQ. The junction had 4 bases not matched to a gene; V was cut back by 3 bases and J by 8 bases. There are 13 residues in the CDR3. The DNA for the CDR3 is TGCGCCAGCAGCTCAGGGACAGGGGTGGGCTACACCTTC. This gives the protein CASSSGTGVGYTF.

This chain's CDR3 is CASSLEQGAILEKLFF. The CDR3 coding sequence is TGCGCCAGCAGCTTGGAACAGGGGGCGATCCTTGAAAAACTGTTTTTT. The V call is TRBV5-1, the J call TRBJ1-4; TRBD1 aligns across 9 bases. The CDR3 extends over 16 amino acids. Trimming cost V 0 bases and J 7 bases; bases outside gene matches: 7. Germline CDR1 is SGHRS and CDR2 is YFSETQ.

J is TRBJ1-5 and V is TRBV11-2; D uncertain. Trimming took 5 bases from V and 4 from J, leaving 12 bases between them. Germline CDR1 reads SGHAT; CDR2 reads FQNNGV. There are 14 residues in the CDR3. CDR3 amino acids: CASSINSGNQPQHF. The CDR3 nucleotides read TGTGCCAGCAGCATCAATTCGGGAAATCAGCCCCAGCATTTT.

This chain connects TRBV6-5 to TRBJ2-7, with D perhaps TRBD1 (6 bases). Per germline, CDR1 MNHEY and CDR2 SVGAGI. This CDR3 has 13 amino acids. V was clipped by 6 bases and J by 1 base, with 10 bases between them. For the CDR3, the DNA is TGTGCCAGCAGAGAACAGGGTTCCTACGAGCAGTACTTC. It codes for CASREQGSYEQYF.